These 18 T cell receptor beta chains were sequenced from one sample in a study of blood T cell repertoires in COVID-19. The protocol was immunoSEQ multiplex PCR, while the TCRdb copy is restricted to in-frame clones and leaves out a portion. The repertoire holds hundreds of thousands of clones, with 70% to 85% as singletons. The sequenced sample was peripheral blood. These receptors were collected from a woman aged 80 or over with acute or convalescent COVID-19.

This chain links TRBV2 with TRBJ1-5; possibly TRBD1 for D (6 bases). The CDR3 is 14 residues long. Germline values: CDR1 SNHLY, CDR2 FYNNEI. The V end lost 5 bases, the J end lost 4 bases, and 12 bases lay between the germline ends. CDR3 sequence reads: CASSLRDKNQPQHF. CDR3 DNA sequence: TGTGCCAGCAGTCTCCGGGACAAAAATCAGCCCCAGCATTTT.

In its sample, this clone was seen a few times. The chain links TRBV29-1 to TRBJ2-1, with D possibly matching TRBD2 (5 bases). Trimming stripped 7 bases from V and 5 bases from J, with 12 bases between. Germline values: CDR1 SQVTM, CDR2 ANQGSEA. The CDR3 is 12 amino acids. The CDR3 DNA reads as TGCAGCGGGGCCCGGGGAAACAATGAGCAGTTCTTC. It translates to CSGARGNNEQFF.

This chain uses TRBV5-1 with TRBJ2-7; 7 bases match TRBD1. The CDR3 consists of 15 residues. Germline V gives CDR1 SGHRS, CDR2 YFSETQ. With 0 bases clipped from V and 2 bases from J, the junction kept 5 bases outside the gene matches. CDR3 in amino acids: CASSLAGTATYEQYF. In DNA form, the CDR3 reads TGCGCCAGCAGCTTGGCCGGGACAGCCACCTACGAGCAGTACTTC.

V is TRBV7-2 and J is TRBJ2-7; TRBD2 matches 9 bases. This CDR3 is built from 16 residues. In germline, CDR1 is SGHTA, CDR2 FQGNSA. Trimming cost V 1 base and J 2 bases; bases outside gene matches: 6. The DNA of the CDR3 is TGTGCCAGCAGCTTAGTGGCTAGCGGGGACCCCTACGAGCAGTACTTC. Translation gives CASSLVASGDPYEQYF.

J is TRBJ2-7 and V is TRBV3-1 (or the pseudogene TRBV3-2), with TRBD2 matching over 12 bases. CDR1 and CDR2 from the germline V gene are LGHDT and YNNKEL (reference sequence). Trimming took 6 bases from V and 5 from J; bases not matched to a gene: 8. CDR3 length: 15 amino acids. CDR3 DNA sequence: TGTGCCAGCAGACGTACTAGCGGGGGGTACCACGAGCAGTACTTC. Protein sequence: CASRRTSGGYHEQYF.

The chain recombines TRBV6-2 or TRBV6-3 with TRBJ2-2, with 10 nucleotides matching TRBD1. Germline-derived CDR1 and CDR2 are MNHEY and SVGEGT. This CDR3 is built from 17 residues. Trimming cost V 2 bases and J 7 bases; bases outside gene matches: 10. The CDR3 loop reads CASSYGSGTGVVGELFF. CDR3 bases: TGTGCCAGCAGTTACGGATCCGGGACAGGGGTTGTCGGGGAGCTGTTTTTT.

This chain connects TRBV2 to TRBJ2-2; 8 bases agree with TRBD2. The trim removed 6 bases at V and 4 bases at J, leaving 7 bases unmatched. The CDR3 has 15 amino acids. CDR1 and CDR2 from the germline V gene are SNHLY and FYNNEI. The CDR3 here is CASRGGGRGTGELFF. In nucleotides, the CDR3 is TGTGCCAGCAGGGGCGGGGGGCGAGGCACCGGGGAGCTGTTTTTT.

The chain carries TRBV11-2 and TRBJ1-1, with D uncertain. The CDR3 loop spans 14 amino acids. Germline CDR1 and CDR2: SGHAT and FQNNGV. Trimming removed 3 bases from V and 2 bases from J, with 10 bases in between. The CDR3 spells CASSFVAGNTEAFF. As DNA, the CDR3 is TGTGCCAGCAGCTTTGTGGCGGGCAACACTGAAGCTTTCTTT.

V is TRBV4-3 and J is TRBJ2-5; unclear D gene. The CDR3 length is 13 residues. Germline CDR1 is LGHNA and CDR2 is YSLEER. V was trimmed by 2 bases and J by 1 base, leaving 5 bases between them. CDR3 in DNA: TGCGCCAGCAGCCAATCAGGCCAAGAGACCCAGTACTTC. It translates to CASSQSGQETQYF.

The chain joins TRBV7-8 to TRBJ2-5; D remains ambiguous. Germline V gene sequence: CDR1 SGHVS, CDR2 FQNEAQ. The CDR3 has 13 residues. Trimming pared 2 bases from V and 3 bases from J, leaving 7 bases between. The CDR3 DNA is TGTGCCAGCAGCTTACGTGTCGAAGAGACCCAGTACTTC. Translated: CASSLRVEETQYF.

This sequence joins TRBV2 and TRBJ1-5; D is perhaps TRBD1 (5 bases). CDR1 and CDR2 (germline): SNHLY, FYNNEI. The CDR3 runs 14 residues. The V gene lost 2 bases and the J gene lost 7 bases, with 12 bases spanning the gap. This chain's CDR3 is CASSEQGVGQPQHF. CDR3 nucleotide sequence: TGTGCCAGCAGTGAACAGGGTGTAGGGCAGCCCCAGCATTTT.

The rearrangement links TRBV18 to TRBJ2-7; 8 nucleotides match TRBD1. The V and J ends lost 1 base and 1 base, in that order; junction bases with no gene match: 3. There are 15 residues in the CDR3. Germline loops: CDR1 KGHSH, CDR2 LQKENI. The CDR3 sequence is CASSPLDRVSYEQYF. CDR3 nucleotide sequence: TGTGCCAGCTCACCACTGGACAGGGTTTCCTACGAGCAGTACTTC.

The V and J genes are TRBV6-5 and TRBJ1-6, with 7 bases identical to TRBD1. Losses at the gene ends were 0 bases for V and 9 bases for J; bases not matched to a gene: 5. This CDR3 is built from 15 residues. CDR1 is MNHEY and CDR2 is SVGAGI in the germline V gene. This CDR3 is CASSYSRTGGSPLHF. CDR3 sequence (DNA): TGTGCCAGCAGTTACTCGAGGACAGGAGGTTCACCCCTCCACTTT.

V and J are TRBV2 and TRBJ1-6, with a tentative D call TRBD1 (5 bases). The CDR3 has 19 residues. V lost 0 bases and J 5 bases, leaving 20 bases between the germline ends. The germline V gene encodes CDR1 SNHLY and CDR2 FYNNEI. The CDR3 region has the DNA TGTGCCAGCAGTGAAGCGTGGTCGGGGCGGGACGATAATAATTCACCCCTCCACTTT. It is translated as CASSEAWSGRDDNNSPLHF.

The chain uses TRBV18 and TRBJ1-1; no clear D gene. The CDR3 contains 12 residues. Germline values: CDR1 KGHSH, CDR2 LQKENI. V was trimmed by 0 bases and J by 10 bases, leaving 9 bases between them. The CDR3 DNA is TGTGCCAGCTCACCACCAAGCAGAGGAGCTTTCTTT. Amino acids: CASSPPSRGAFF.

The CDR3 is CASRSNGGQGFREQYF. The CDR3 bases are TGTGCCAGCAGGTCGAACGGGGGACAGGGTTTTCGCGAGCAGTACTTC. J is TRBJ2-7 and V is TRBV27; 9 bases match TRBD1. V was clipped by 6 bases and J by 6 bases; unmatched bases: 15. The V gene's germline CDR1 is MNHEY and CDR2 SMNVEV (reference sequence). The CDR3 has 16 residues.

J is TRBJ1-1 and V is TRBV4-3; D possibly corresponds to TRBD1 (5 bases). This CDR3 is built from 15 residues. Germline values: CDR1 LGHNA, CDR2 YSLEER. With 0 bases removed from V and 3 bases from J, the gap between germline ends came to 11 bases. As DNA, the CDR3 is TGCGCCAGCAGCCAAGATGTGGGGGGACACACTGAAGCTTTCTTT. Translation gives CASSQDVGGHTEAFF.

The CDR3, as DNA: TGTGCCAGCAGCCGAGGACTAGCGGGGGGAGAGACCCAGTACTTC. Amino acids: CASSRGLAGGETQYF. The V and J genes are TRBV7-8 and TRBJ2-5, with TRBD2 identical over 14 bases. With 5 bases clipped from V and 4 bases from J, the junction kept 3 bases outside the gene matches. This CDR3 comprises 15 residues. CDR1 SGHVS and CDR2 FQNEAQ come from the germline V gene.